This section outlines one T cell receptor (beta chain) sequence together with its context. Antigen unknown. These data originate in a study of cytomegalovirus exposure and HLA in healthy donors. The study's findings and limits: Later on, a genetic analysis was performed. It linked a missense variant in DCLRE1C with V- and J-gene trimming of TCR beta. It was only CMV serostatus that was available as immune exposure information. A later analysis by the authors found several of the most significant clusters apparently linked to common viral pathogens. Later analysis identified about 18,000 TCR beta sequences associated with HLA alleles, using a false discovery rate threshold of 0.05.

Primers for the PCR totalled 60 Vbeta and 13 Jbeta. TCRdb's copy holds only in-frame clones and misses some; the assay was immunoSEQ multiplex PCR. In the table there are about 300,000 clones, just over 85% of which are singletons. CDR1 is SNHLY, CDR2 FYNNEI, per germline. The trim removed 6 bases at V and 1 base at J, leaving 7 bases unmatched. This CDR3 is built from 15 residues. The clonotype comes from a man aged 35-49 years in good health and CMV-seropositive. Sample: PBMCs. This chain connects TRBV2 to TRBJ1-1; 8 nucleotides line up with TRBD1. The CDR3 spells CASRRQGIGNTEAFF. DNA of the CDR3: TGTGCCAGCAGGCGACAGGGGATAGGGAACACTGAAGCTTTCTTT.